This T cell receptor (beta chain) came from a study of cytomegalovirus exposure and HLA in healthy donors. On the study more broadly: Sequencing of some 190 million T cells in an earlier analysis found around 120 million unique TCR beta sequences.

General observations from the study: Most CMV-associated TCR beta chains were later found to appear HLA-restricted. Near-uniform donor sequencing depth was presumed by presence/absence analyses. In vitro experiments confirmed that three CMV-associated chains were specific for CMV antigens.

A word on this clone: Its specificity is not known.

The PCR made use of 60 Vbeta and 13 Jbeta primers. Some clones are missing from TCRdb's copy, which holds only in-frame ones; the method was immunoSEQ multiplex PCR. The data show fewer than 250,000 clones, 65% to 90% seen once. This clonotype originated in a girl aged 5-17 years in good health and CMV-seronegative. The sequenced sample consisted of PBMCs.

The CDR3 loop reads CASSAQVREDTQYF. The CDR3 bases are TGTGCCAGCTCAGCCCAAGTTCGTGAGGATACGCAGTATTTT. This chain links TRBV18 with TRBJ2-3; no definite D call. The CDR3 extends over 14 amino acids. Germline assignment: CDR1 KGHSH and CDR2 LQKENI. The ends were cut back, 5 bases at V and 6 bases at J, with 15 bases in the middle. Supplemented by reference TRBV18 and TRBJ2-3, the full variable domain reads NAGVMQNPRHLVRRRGQEARLRCSPMKGHSHVYWYRQLPEEGLKFMVYLQKENIIDESGMPKERFSAEFPKEGPSILRIQQVVRGDSAAYFCASSAQVREDTQYFGPGTRLTVL.